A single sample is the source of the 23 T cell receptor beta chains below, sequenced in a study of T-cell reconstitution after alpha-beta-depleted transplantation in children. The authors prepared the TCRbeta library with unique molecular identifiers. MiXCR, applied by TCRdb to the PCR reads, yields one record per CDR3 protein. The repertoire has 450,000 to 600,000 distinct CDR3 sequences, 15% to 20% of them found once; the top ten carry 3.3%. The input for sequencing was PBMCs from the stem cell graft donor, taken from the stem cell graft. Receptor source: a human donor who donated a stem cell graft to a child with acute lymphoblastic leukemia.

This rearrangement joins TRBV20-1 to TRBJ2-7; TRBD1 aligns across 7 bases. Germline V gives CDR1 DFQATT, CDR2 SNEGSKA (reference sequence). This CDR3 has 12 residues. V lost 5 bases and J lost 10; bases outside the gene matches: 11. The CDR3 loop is CSAPRGQAGQYF. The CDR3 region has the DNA TGCAGTGCTCCAAGAGGACAGGCTGGACAGTACTTC.

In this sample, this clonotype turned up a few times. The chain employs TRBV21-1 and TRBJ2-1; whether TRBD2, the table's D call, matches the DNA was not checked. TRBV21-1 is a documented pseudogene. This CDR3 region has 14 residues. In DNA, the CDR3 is TGTGCCAGTCAGATTCCGGGACTGAACAATGAGCAGTTCTTC. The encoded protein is CASQIPGLNNEQFF.

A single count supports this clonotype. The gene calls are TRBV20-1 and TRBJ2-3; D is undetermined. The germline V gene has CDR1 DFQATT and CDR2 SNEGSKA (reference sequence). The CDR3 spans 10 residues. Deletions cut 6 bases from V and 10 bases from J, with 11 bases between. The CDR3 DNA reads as TGCAGTGCATATGACATTGCGCAGTATTTT. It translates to CSAYDIAQYF.

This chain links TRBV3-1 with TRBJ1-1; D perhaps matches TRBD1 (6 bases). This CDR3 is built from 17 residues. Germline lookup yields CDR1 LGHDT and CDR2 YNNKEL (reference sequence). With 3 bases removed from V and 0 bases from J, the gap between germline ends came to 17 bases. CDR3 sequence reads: CASSHRGATSLNTEAFF. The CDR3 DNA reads TGTGCCAGCAGCCACCGGGGGGCCACCTCTTTGAACACTGAAGCTTTCTTT.

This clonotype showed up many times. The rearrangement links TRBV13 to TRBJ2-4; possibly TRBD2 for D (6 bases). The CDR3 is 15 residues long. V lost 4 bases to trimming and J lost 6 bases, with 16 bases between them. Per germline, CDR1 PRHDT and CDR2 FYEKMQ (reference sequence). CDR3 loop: CASSSPGLTLNIQYF. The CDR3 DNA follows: TGTGCCAGCAGCTCCCCGGGACTTACGTTAAACATTCAGTACTTC.

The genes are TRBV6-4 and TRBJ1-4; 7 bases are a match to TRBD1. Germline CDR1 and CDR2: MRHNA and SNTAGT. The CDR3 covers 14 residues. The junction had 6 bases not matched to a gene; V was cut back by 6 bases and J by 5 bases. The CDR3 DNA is TGTGCCAGCAGAGACACAGGGGACAATGAAAAACTGTTTTTT. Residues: CASRDTGDNEKLFF.

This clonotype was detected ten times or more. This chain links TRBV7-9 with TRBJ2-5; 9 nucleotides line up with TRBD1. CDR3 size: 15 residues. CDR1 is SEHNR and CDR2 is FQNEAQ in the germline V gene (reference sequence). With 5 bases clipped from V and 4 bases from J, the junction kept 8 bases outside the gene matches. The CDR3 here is CASSPVTGGGETQYF. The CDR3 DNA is TGTGCCAGCAGCCCGGTGACAGGGGGTGGAGAGACCCAGTACTTC.

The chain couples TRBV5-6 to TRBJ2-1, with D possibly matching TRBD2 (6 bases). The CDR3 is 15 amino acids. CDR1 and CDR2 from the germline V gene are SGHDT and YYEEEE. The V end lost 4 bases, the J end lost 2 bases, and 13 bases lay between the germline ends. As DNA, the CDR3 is TGTGCCAGCAGCATCTGGGGGGTTGCCTACAATGAGCAGTTCTTC. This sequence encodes CASSIWGVAYNEQFF.

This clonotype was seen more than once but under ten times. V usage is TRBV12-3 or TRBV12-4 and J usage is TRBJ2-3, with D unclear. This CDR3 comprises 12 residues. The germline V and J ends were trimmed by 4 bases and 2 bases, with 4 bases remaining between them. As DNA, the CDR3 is TGTGCCAGCAGTTCGATCACAGATACGCAGTATTTT. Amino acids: CASSSITDTQYF.

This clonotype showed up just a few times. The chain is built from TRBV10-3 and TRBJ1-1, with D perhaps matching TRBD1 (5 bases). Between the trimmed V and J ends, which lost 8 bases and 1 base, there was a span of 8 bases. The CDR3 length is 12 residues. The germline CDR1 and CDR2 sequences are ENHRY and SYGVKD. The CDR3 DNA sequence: TGTGCCATCGGGGACGGGAACACTGAAGCTTTCTTT. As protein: CAIGDGNTEAFF.

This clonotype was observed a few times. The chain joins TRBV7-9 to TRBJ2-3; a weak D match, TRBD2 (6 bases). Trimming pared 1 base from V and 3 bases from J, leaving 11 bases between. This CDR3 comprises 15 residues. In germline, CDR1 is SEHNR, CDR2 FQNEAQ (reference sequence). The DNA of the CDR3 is TGTGCCAGCAGCTTAGTCGCGGGGAGGACAGATACGCAGTATTTT. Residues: CASSLVAGRTDTQYF. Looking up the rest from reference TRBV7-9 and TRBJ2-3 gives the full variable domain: DTGVSQNPRHKITKRGQNVTFRCDPISEHNRLYWYRQTLGQGPEFLTYFQNEAQLEKSRLLSDRFSAERPKGSFSTLEIQRTEQGDSAMYLCASSLVAGRTDTQYFGPGTRLTVL.

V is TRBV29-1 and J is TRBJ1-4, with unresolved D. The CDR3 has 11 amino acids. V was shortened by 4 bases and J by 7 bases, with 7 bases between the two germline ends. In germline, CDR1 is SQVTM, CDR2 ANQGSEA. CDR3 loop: CSVAEGEKLFF. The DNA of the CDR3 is TGCAGCGTTGCCGAGGGTGAAAAACTGTTTTTT.

The CDR3 reads CASSPKGMNTEAFF. CDR3 nucleotides: TGTGCCAGCAGTCCAAAAGGGATGAACACTGAAGCTTTCTTT. The rearrangement uses TRBV12-3 or TRBV12-4 and TRBJ1-1; no firm D call. Trimming pared 5 bases from V and 0 bases from J, leaving 10 bases between. The CDR3 is made up of 14 amino acids.

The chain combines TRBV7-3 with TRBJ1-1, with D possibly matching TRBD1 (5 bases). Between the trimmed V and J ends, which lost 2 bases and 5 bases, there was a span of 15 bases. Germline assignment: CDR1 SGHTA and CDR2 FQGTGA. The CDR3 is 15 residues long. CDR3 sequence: CASSLQGSGETEAFF. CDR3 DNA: TGTGCCAGCAGCTTACAGGGTAGTGGAGAAACTGAAGCTTTCTTT.

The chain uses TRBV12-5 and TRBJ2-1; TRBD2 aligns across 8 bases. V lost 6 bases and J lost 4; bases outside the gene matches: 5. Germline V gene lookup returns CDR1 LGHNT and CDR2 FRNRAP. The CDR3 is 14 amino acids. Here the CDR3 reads CASGLAGRYNEQFF. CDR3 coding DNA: TGTGCTAGTGGATTAGCGGGGCGATACAATGAGCAGTTCTTC.

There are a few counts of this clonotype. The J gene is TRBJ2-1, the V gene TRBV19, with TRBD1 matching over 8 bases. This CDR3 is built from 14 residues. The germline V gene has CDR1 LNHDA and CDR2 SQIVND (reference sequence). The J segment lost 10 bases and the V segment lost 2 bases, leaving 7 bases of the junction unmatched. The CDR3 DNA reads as TGTGCCAGTAGTATATTAAGGACAGGGCACGAGCAGTTCTTC. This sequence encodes CASSILRTGHEQFF.

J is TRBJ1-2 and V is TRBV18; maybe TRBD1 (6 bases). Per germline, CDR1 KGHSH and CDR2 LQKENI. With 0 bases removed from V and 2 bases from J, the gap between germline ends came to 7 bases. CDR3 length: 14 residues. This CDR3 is CASSPPRGNYGYTF. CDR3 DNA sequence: TGTGCCAGCTCACCACCGAGGGGGAACTATGGCTACACCTTC. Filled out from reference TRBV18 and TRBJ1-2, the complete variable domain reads NAGVMQNPRHLVRRRGQEARLRCSPMKGHSHVYWYRQLPEEGLKFMVYLQKENIIDESGMPKERFSAEFPKEGPSILRIQQVVRGDSAAYFCASSPPRGNYGYTFGSGTRLTVV.

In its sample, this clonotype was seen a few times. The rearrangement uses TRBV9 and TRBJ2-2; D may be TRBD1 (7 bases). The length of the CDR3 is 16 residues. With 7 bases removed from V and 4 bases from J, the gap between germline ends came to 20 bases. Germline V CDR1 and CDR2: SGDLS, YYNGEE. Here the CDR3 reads CASGERQGGLTGELFF. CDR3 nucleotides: TGTGCCAGCGGAGAAAGACAGGGAGGCCTCACCGGGGAGCTGTTTTTT.

CDR3 protein: CSVAGRGHYNEQFF. Written as DNA, the CDR3 is TGCAGCGTTGCCGGGAGAGGGCATTACAATGAGCAGTTCTTC. The chain couples TRBV29-1 to TRBJ2-1; D perhaps matches TRBD2 (6 bases). Germline V gives CDR1 SQVTM, CDR2 ANQGSEA. The V gene lost 4 bases and the J gene lost 4 bases, with 14 bases spanning the gap. This CDR3 has 14 amino acids.

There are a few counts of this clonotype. The chain's CDR3 is CASSQEDTLDYNEQFF. The CDR3 region has the DNA TGTGCCAGCAGCCAAGAAGACACACTCGATTACAATGAGCAGTTCTTC. The chain links TRBV3-1 to TRBJ2-1; D is unclear. CDR3 length equals 16 residues. Germline V gene data show CDR1 as LGHDT and CDR2 as YNNKEL (reference sequence). V was cut by 0 bases and J by 4 bases, with 13 bases left in between.

The CDR3: CATSACQGGNQPQHF. The CDR3 DNA follows: TGTGCCACCAGTGCTTGTCAGGGGGGAAATCAGCCCCAGCATTTT. The gene calls are TRBV24-1 and TRBJ1-5; TRBD1 matches 7 bases. Germline lookup yields CDR1 KGHDR and CDR2 SFDVKD. This CDR3 region has 15 residues. Losses at the gene ends were 5 bases for V and 4 bases for J; bases not matched to a gene: 7.

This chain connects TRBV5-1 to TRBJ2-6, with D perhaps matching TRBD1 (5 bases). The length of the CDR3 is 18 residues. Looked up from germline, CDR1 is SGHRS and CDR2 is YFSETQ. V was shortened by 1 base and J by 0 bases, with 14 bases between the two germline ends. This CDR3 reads CASSLYAAGHSGANVLTF. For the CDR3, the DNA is TGCGCCAGCAGCTTGTACGCAGCAGGGCACTCTGGGGCCAACGTCCTGACTTTC.

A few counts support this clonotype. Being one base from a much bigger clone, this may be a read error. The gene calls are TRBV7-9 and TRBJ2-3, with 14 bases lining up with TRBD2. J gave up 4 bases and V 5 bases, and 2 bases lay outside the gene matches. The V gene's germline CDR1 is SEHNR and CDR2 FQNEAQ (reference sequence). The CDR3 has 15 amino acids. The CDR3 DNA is TGTGCCAGCAGCACGGGACTAGCGGGAGCAGATACGCAGTATTTT. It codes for CASSTGLAGADTQYF. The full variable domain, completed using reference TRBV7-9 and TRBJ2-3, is DTGVSQNPRHKITKRGQNVTFRCDPISEHNRLYWYRQTLGQGPEFLTYFQNEAQLEKSRLLSDRFSAERPKGSFSTLEIQRTEQGDSAMYLCASSTGLAGADTQYFGPGTRLTVL.